This T cell receptor (beta chain) was profiled in a study of T cells in Graves' hyperthyroidism and ophthalmopathy. The CDR3 has 15 amino acids. Per germline, CDR1 SEHNR and CDR2 FQNEAQ (reference sequence). Trimming took off 2 bases at V and 0 bases at J, with 11 bases between the two ends. General study results and limits: Within blood appeared most thyroid clonotypes that had expanded above 0.001.

A remark on this clonotype: The antigen remains unidentified.

Template material for amplifying TCR beta CDR3 regions consisted of RNA transcripts. HTBI primers were used for first-round RT-PCR of the TCR CDR3. MiXCR, run by TCRdb on the multiplex PCR reads, gives a single entry per CDR3 protein. The sample lists approximately 360,000 distinct CDR3 sequences, just under 25% occurring once. Absence of ophthalmopathy progression within 18 months defined stable Graves' hyperthyroidism. Hyperthyroidism was newly diagnosed in patients aged 18 to 65 (duration under 2 months). The source material was blood. This chain connects TRBV7-9 to TRBJ2-7; maybe TRBD2 (6 bases). The clonotype originates from a man aged 50 to 60 with Graves' hyperthyroidism. For the CDR3, the DNA is TGTGCCAGCAGCTTAACGATAGCGGACTCCTACGAGCAGTACTTC. This translates into CASSLTIADSYEQYF.